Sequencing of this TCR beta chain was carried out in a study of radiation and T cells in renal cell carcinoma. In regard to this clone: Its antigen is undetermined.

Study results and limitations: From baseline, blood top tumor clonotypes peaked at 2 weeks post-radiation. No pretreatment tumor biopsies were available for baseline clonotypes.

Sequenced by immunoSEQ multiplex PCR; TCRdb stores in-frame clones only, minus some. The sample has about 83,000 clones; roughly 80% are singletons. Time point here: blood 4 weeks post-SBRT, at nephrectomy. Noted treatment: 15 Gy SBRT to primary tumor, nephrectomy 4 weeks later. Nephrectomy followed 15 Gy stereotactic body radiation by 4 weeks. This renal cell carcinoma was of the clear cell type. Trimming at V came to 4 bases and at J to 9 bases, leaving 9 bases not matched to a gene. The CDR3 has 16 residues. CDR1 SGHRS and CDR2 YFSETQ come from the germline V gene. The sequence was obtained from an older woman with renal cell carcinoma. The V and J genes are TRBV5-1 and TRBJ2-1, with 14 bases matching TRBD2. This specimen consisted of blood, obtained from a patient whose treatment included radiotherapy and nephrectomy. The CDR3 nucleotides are TGCGCCAGCAGCGTCCGACTAGCGGGGGGGCAAGGTGAGCAGTTCTTC. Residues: CASSVRLAGGQGEQFF.